These 12 T cell receptor beta chains originate from one sample sequenced in a study of lymphopenia after photon versus proton radiotherapy. Using immunoSEQ multiplex PCR, the repertoire was profiled, and TCRdb retains in-frame clones only, with some absent. This table has 89,000 or so clones, around 82% appearing once. The sequences come from peripheral blood, collected from a patient treated with proton-based radiotherapy. The receptor set was obtained from a man aged 55 to 70 with pancreatic cancer.

The chain employs TRBV6-1 and TRBJ2-7, with D perhaps being TRBD1 or TRBD2 (5 bases each). CDR1 MNHNS and CDR2 SASEGT come from the germline V gene. The CDR3 is 15 residues long. The ends were cut back, 0 bases at V and 6 bases at J, with 15 bases in the middle. The CDR3 nucleotides are TGTGCCAGCAGTGAAGCAATACAGGTTGGGGGCGAGCAGTACTTC. Amino acid sequence: CASSEAIQVGGEQYF.

The rearrangement joins TRBV19 to TRBJ2-3; 10 positions match TRBD2. J gave up 0 bases and V 6 bases, and 18 bases lay outside the gene matches. The CDR3 runs 20 residues. CDR1 is LNHDA, CDR2 SQIVND, per germline (reference sequence). CDR3 in DNA: TGTGCCAGTAGCATGAGGCCAGCGGGAGGGTTTCCTACTAGCACAGATACGCAGTATTTT. Its translation is CASSMRPAGGFPTSTDTQYF.

This chain links TRBV6-5 with TRBJ2-7; D is tentatively TRBD1 or TRBD2 (6 bases each). V gave up 6 bases and J gave up 3 bases, with 18 bases separating them. The CDR3 runs 15 residues. Germline loops: CDR1 MNHEY, CDR2 SVGAGI. The chain's CDR3 is CASRLRGQGNYEQYF. CDR3 DNA: TGTGCCAGCAGACTACGGGGGCAGGGGAACTACGAGCAGTACTTC.

V and J are TRBV2 and TRBJ2-2; 10 bases are a match to TRBD1. V was pared by 4 bases and J by 4 bases, with 3 bases of the junction left unmatched. The length of the CDR3 is 15 residues. Germline V gene sequence: CDR1 SNHLY, CDR2 FYNNEI. The chain's CDR3 is CASSVGQGGTGELFF. The CDR3 bases are TGTGCCAGCAGTGTTGGACAGGGGGGCACCGGGGAGCTGTTTTTT. Full variable domain (rest looked up from reference TRBV2 and TRBJ2-2): EPEVTQTPSHQVTQMGQEVILRCVPISNHLYFYWYRQILGQKVEFLVSFYNNEISEKSEIFDDQFSVERPDGSNFTLKIRSTKLEDSAMYFCASSVGQGGTGELFFGEGSRLTVL.

The chain is built from TRBV2 and TRBJ2-5; TRBD2 agrees at 8 bases. Losses at the gene ends were 5 bases for V and 5 bases for J; bases not matched to a gene: 7. This CDR3 is 14 amino acids long. The germline V gene has CDR1 SNHLY and CDR2 FYNNEI. CDR3 DNA: TGTGCCAGCAGTTTCGCGGGAGGTCCGGAGACCCAGTACTTC. Translation: CASSFAGGPETQYF. Filled out from reference TRBV2 and TRBJ2-5, the complete variable domain reads EPEVTQTPSHQVTQMGQEVILRCVPISNHLYFYWYRQILGQKVEFLVSFYNNEISEKSEIFDDQFSVERPDGSNFTLKIRSTKLEDSAMYFCASSFAGGPETQYFGPGTRLLVL.

V usage is TRBV13 and J usage is TRBJ2-2; no clear D. Germline CDR1 PRHDT, CDR2 FYEKMQ (reference sequence). CDR3 length: 14 amino acids. V lost 3 bases and J lost 4, with 9 bases in between. The CDR3 spells CASSLRIGTGELFF. CDR3 nucleotide sequence: TGTGCCAGCAGCTTGCGAATAGGCACCGGGGAGCTGTTTTTT.

V gene TRBV7-3 combines with J gene TRBJ2-1, with 11 positions matching TRBD2. CDR1 is SGHTA, CDR2 FQGTGA, per germline. J lost 4 bases, V lost 0 bases, and 5 bases had no gene match. This CDR3 has 17 residues. Here the CDR3 reads CASSLTPSGRKYNEQFF. CDR3 DNA: TGTGCCAGCAGCTTAACTCCTAGCGGGAGGAAATACAATGAGCAGTTCTTC.

The V and J genes are TRBV18 and TRBJ2-5; the D gene is possibly TRBD2 (6 bases). Looked up from germline, CDR1 is KGHSH and CDR2 is LQKENI. V was trimmed by 6 bases and J by 2 bases, leaving 10 bases between them. This CDR3 comprises 13 residues. The CDR3 coding sequence is TGTGCCAGCTCTGGGACTCAGCAAGAGACCCAGTACTTC. This codes for CASSGTQQETQYF. The variable domain in full, with the rest retrieved from reference TRBV18 and TRBJ2-5, is NAGVMQNPRHLVRRRGQEARLRCSPMKGHSHVYWYRQLPEEGLKFMVYLQKENIIDESGMPKERFSAEFPKEGPSILRIQQVVRGDSAAYFCASSGTQQETQYFGPGTRLLVL.

V gene TRBV9 combines with J gene TRBJ1-5; D might be TRBD1 (5 bases). V was cut by 3 bases and J by 8 bases, with 12 bases left in between. This CDR3 has 13 residues. The germline gives CDR1 SGDLS, CDR2 YYNGEE. The CDR3 DNA reads as TGTGCCAGCAGCGCCCGTCAAGGGGAGCCCCAGCATTTT. This codes for CASSARQGEPQHF. Full variable domain (outside the CDR3, taken from reference TRBV9 and TRBJ1-5): DSGVTQTPKHLITATGQRVTLRCSPRSGDLSVYWYQQSLDQGLQFLIQYYNGEERAKGNILERFSAQQFPDLHSELNLSSLELGDSALYFCASSARQGEPQHFGDGTRLSIL.

The rearrangement joins TRBV28 to TRBJ2-4; no definite D call. Trimming removed 5 bases from V and 0 bases from J, with 11 bases in between. The CDR3 is 15 residues long. The germline CDR1 and CDR2 sequences are MDHEN and SYDVKM. This chain's CDR3 is CASSTYSTAKNIQYF. CDR3 in DNA: TGTGCCAGCAGTACCTACTCTACAGCCAAAAACATTCAGTACTTC. The whole variable domain, remainder taken from reference TRBV28 and TRBJ2-4, is DVKVTQSSRYLVKRTGEKVFLECVQDMDHENMFWYRQDPGLGLRLIYFSYDVKMKEKGDIPEGYSVSREKKERFSLILESASTNQTSMYLCASSTYSTAKNIQYFGAGTRLSVL.

J is TRBJ1-2 and V is TRBV6-5; the D is unclear. This CDR3 has 13 residues. Trimming stripped 6 bases from V and 2 bases from J, with 10 bases between. The germline gives CDR1 MNHEY, CDR2 SVGAGI. The DNA for the CDR3 is TGTGCCAGCAGGTCGACGGCAAACTATGGCTACACCTTC. Encoded protein: CASRSTANYGYTF.

This clone was detected once. This chain uses TRBV11-1 with TRBJ2-3; 10 nucleotides agree with TRBD2. The trim removed 5 bases at V and 3 bases at J, leaving 8 bases unmatched. There are 16 residues in the CDR3. Germline-derived CDR1 and CDR2 are SGHAT and FQDESV (reference sequence). CDR3 sequence: CASSPTLAGSTDTQYF. CDR3 nucleotide sequence: TGTGCCAGCAGCCCTACACTAGCGGGAAGTACAGATACGCAGTATTTT.